The source of this T cell receptor beta chain is a study of neurological immune-mediated disorders. CDR1 is SNHLY, CDR2 FYNNEI, per germline. This CDR3 comprises 15 residues. J lost 4 bases, V lost 7 bases, and 7 bases had no gene match. General observations from the study: The repertoires of 18 of 34 multiple sclerosis patients fell into one related-CDR3 cluster (a possible signature) under phylogenetic grouping.

This clonotype was counted ten times or more. Antigen: not known. MiXCR, run by TCRdb on the 5' RACE reads, gives a single entry per CDR3 protein. Counted here are about 66,000 distinct CDR3 sequences, roughly 3.6% occurring once; the ten biggest clones make up 1% to 1.5%. The sequence derives from a man aged 25 to 45 with multiple sclerosis. This chain links TRBV2 with TRBJ2-1, with TRBD2 matching over 10 bases. Specimen: PBMCs. This CDR3 reads CASTVAGGQYNEQFF. The CDR3 bases are TGTGCCAGCACCGTAGCGGGGGGTCAATACAATGAGCAGTTCTTC.